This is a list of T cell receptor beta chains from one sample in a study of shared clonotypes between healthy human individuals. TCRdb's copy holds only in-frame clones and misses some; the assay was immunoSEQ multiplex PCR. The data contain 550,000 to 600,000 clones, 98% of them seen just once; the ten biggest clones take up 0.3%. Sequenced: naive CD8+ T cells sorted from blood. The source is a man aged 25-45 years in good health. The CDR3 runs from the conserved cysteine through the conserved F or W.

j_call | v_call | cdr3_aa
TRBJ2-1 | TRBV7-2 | CASSPSWTAPSYNEQFF
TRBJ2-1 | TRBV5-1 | CASSFRLAGGEQFF
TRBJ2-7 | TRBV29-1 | CSAKRQGSYEQYF
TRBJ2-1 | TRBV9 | CASSVRLVGNEQFF
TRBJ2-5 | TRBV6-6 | CASSLGVNQETQYF
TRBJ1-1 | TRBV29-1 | CSVWRNTEAFF
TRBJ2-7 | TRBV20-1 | CSAQENEQYF
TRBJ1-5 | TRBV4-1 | CADPFDPSNQPQHF
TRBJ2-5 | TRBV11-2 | CASSLEYSGQETQYF
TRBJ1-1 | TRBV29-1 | CSTGRNTEAFF
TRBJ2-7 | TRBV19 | CASNPGSTSGLYEQYF
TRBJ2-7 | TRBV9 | CASSVAGLNGYEQYF
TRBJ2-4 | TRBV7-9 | CASSGGGGENIQYF
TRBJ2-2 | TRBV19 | CASTIRGDTGELFF
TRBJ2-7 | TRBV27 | CASSSSLYEQYF
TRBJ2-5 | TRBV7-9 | CASSLRRTRPQETQYF
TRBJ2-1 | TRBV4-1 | CASSQEGPAGGNNEQFF
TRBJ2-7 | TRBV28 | CASYRQVRPYEQYF
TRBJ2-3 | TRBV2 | CASSGQYVDTQYF
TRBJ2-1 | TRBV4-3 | CASSLYPDGSSYNEQFF
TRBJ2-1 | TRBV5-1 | CASSLGPSGKYSDEQFF
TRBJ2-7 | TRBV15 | CATSRDLDSLNYEQYF
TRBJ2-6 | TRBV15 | CATSRGRAGANVLTF
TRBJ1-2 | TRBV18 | CASSPVPDGYTF
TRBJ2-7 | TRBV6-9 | CASVPGGPLPYEQYF
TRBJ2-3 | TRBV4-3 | CASSQDLAGGTDTQYF